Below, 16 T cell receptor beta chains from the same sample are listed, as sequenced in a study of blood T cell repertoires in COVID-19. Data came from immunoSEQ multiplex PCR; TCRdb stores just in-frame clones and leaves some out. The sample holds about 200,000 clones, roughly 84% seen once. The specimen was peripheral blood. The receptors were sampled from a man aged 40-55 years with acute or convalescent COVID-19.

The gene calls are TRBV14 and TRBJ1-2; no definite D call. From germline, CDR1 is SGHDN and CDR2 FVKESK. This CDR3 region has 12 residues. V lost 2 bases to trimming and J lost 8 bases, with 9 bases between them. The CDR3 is CASSQQRGGYTF. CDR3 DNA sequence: TGTGCCAGCAGCCAACAGCGTGGGGGCTACACCTTC.

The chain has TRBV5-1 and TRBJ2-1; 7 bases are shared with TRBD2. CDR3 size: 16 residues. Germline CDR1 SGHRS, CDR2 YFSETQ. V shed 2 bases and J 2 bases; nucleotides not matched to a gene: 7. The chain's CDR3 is CASSLSGTKAYNEQFF. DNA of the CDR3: TGCGCCAGCAGCTTATCCGGGACTAAAGCCTACAATGAGCAGTTCTTC.

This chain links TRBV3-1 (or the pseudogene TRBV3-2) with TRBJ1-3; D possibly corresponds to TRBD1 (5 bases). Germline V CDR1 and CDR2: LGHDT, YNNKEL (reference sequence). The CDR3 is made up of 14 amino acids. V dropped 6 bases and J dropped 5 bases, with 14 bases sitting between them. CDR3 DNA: TGTGCCAGCAGTCATCTGACAGCGAGAAACACCATATATTTT. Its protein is CASSHLTARNTIYF.

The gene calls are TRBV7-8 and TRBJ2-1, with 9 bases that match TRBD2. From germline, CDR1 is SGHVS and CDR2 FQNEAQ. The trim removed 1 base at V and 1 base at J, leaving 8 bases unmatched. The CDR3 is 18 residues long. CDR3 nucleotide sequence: TGTGCCAGCAGCTTAGTAGTGGCGGGAGGGGTATCCTACAATGAGCAGTTCTTC. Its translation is CASSLVVAGGVSYNEQFF. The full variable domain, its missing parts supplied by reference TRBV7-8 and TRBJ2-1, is GAGVSQSPRYKVAKRGQDVALRCDPISGHVSLFWYQQALGQGPEFLTYFQNEAQLDKSGLPSDRFFAERPEGSVSTLKIQRTQQEDSAVYLCASSLVVAGGVSYNEQFFGPGTRLTVL.

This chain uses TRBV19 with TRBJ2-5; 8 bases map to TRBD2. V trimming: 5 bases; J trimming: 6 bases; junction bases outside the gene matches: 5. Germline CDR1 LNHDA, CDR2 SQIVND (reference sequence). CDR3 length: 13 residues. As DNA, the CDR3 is TGTGCCAGTAGTTTAGCGGGATCCCAGACCCAGTACTTC. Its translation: CASSLAGSQTQYF.

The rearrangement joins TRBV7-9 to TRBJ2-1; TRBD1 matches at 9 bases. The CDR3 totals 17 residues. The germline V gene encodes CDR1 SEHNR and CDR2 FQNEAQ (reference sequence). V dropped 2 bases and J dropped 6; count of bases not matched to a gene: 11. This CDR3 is CASSLTGSYRGRNEQFF. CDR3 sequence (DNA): TGTGCCAGCAGCTTAACTGGCTCTTACAGGGGGCGCAATGAGCAGTTCTTC.

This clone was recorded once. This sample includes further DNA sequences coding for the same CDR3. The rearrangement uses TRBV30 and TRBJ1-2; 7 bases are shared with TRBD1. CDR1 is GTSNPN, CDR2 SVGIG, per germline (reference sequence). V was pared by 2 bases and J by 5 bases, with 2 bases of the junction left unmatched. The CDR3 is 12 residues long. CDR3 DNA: TGTGCCTGGAGTCTCAGGGGGTATGGCTACACCTTC. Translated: CAWSLRGYGYTF.

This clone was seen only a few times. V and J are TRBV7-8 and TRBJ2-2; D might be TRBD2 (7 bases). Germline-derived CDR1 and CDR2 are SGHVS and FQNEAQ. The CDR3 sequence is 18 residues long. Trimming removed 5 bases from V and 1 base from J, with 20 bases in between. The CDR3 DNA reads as TGTGCCAGCAGCCCGCGACGGGGGGCGGGGGTGAACACCGGGGAGCTGTTTTTT. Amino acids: CASSPRRGAGVNTGELFF.

The CDR3 DNA reads as TGTGCCAGCAGCCCCGTACATACGAACACTGAAGCTTTCTTT. Translation gives CASSPVHTNTEAFF. This chain joins TRBV9 and TRBJ1-1; the D is unclear. V lost 4 bases to trimming and J lost 1 base, with 11 bases between them. CDR3 length: 14 amino acids. Germline V gene lookup returns CDR1 SGDLS and CDR2 YYNGEE. The whole variable domain, filled in from reference TRBV9 and TRBJ1-1, reads DSGVTQTPKHLITATGQRVTLRCSPRSGDLSVYWYQQSLDQGLQFLIQYYNGEERAKGNILERFSAQQFPDLHSELNLSSLELGDSALYFCASSPVHTNTEAFFGQGTRLTVV.

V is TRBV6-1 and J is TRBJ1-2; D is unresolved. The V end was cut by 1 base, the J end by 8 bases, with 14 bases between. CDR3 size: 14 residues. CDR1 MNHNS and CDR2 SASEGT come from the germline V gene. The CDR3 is CASSEGPGRGGYTF. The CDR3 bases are TGTGCCAGCAGTGAAGGTCCGGGGAGAGGAGGCTACACCTTC.

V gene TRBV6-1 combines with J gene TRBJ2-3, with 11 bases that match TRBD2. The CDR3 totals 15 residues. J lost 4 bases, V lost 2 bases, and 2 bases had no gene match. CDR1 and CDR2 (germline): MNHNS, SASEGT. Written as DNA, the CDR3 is TGTGCCAGCAGTGAAACTAGCGGGAGACCAGATACGCAGTATTTT. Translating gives CASSETSGRPDTQYF.

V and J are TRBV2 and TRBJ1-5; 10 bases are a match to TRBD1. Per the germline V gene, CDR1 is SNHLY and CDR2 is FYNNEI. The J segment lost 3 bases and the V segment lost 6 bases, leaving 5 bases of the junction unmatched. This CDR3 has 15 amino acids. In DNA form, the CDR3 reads TGTGCCAGCAGAACCGGGACAGGGGCCAATCAGCCCCAGCATTTT. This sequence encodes CASRTGTGANQPQHF.

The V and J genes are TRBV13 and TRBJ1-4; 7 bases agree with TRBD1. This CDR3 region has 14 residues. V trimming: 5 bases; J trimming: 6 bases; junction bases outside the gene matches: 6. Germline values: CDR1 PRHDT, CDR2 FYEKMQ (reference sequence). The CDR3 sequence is CASSVQGVDEKLFF. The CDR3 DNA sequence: TGTGCCAGCAGCGTCCAGGGGGTAGATGAAAAACTGTTTTTT.

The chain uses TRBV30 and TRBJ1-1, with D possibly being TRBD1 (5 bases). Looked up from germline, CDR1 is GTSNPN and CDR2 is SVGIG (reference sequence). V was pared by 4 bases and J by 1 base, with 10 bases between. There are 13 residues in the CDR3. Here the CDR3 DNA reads TGTGCCTGGACCCAAGACAGGAACACTGAAGCTTTCTTT. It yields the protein CAWTQDRNTEAFF.

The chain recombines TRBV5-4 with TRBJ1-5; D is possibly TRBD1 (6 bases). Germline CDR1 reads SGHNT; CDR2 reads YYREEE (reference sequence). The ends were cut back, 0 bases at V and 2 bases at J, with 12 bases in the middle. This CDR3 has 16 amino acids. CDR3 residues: CASSLGGGAGNQPQHF. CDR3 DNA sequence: TGTGCCAGCAGCTTGGGCGGGGGCGCAGGCAATCAGCCCCAGCATTTT.

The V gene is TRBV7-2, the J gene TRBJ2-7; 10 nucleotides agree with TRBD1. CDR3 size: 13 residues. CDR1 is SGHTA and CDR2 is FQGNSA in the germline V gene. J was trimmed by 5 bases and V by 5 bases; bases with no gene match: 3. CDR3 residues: CASSATGGHEQYF. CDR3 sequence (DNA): TGTGCCAGCAGCGCGACAGGGGGCCACGAGCAGTACTTC. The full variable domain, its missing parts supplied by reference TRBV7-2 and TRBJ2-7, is GAGVSQSPSNKVTEKGKDVELRCDPISGHTALYWYRQSLGQGLEFLIYFQGNSAPDKSGLPSDRFSAERTGGSVSTLTIQRTQQEDSAVYLCASSATGGHEQYFGPGTRLTVT.